Listed here is a single T cell receptor (beta chain). Its antigen is still unknown. Germline V gene lookup returns CDR1 MRHNA and CDR2 SNTAGT. Trimming took off 8 bases at V and 0 bases at J, with 17 bases between the two ends. The CDR3 has 15 amino acids. Method: immunoSEQ multiplex PCR; TCRdb's copy keeps in-frame clones and lacks some. The table lists fewer than 70,000 clones, about 89% of them singletons. The sample comes from a study of lymphopenia after photon versus proton radiotherapy. Findings and limits, study-wide: A bigger post-nadir fall in TCR diversity correlated inversely with survival time in deceased patients. Photon-treated patients lost naive T cells and TCR diversity; proton-treated stayed stable. Post-nadir diversity loss with photons came from oligoclonal expansion, particularly CD8+ Temra cells.

The V and J genes are TRBV6-4 and TRBJ2-7, with D unclear. This sample comprised peripheral blood, obtained from a patient treated with proton-based radiotherapy. The clonotype originates from an older man with esophageal cancer. The CDR3 region is CASGPLNLYSYEQYF. CDR3 bases: TGTGCCAGCGGCCCCCTTAACCTCTACTCCTACGAGCAGTACTTC.